The 13 T cell receptor beta chains below all came from one sample that was sequenced in a study of long-term antiretroviral therapy in people with HIV (dated by TCRdb to between 2022 and 2023). The immunoSEQ hsTCRB v3.0 assay was used at survey level resolution to sequence the TRB variable region. In TCRdb, the immuneACCESS table is reduced to in-frame sequences with V and J assigned. These tables do not hold every clone; where another copy was compared, an unresolved V gene accounts for under half, and the others remain unexplained. A total of 35,000 or so clones appear in this sample, about three quarters of them only once. About 7% of the sample is held by the ten biggest clonotypes. Sequenced material: unsorted PBMCs, taken 2 years after starting antiretroviral therapy. The receptors stem from a woman in her forties or fifties with HIV.

V usage is TRBV6-4 and J usage is TRBJ2-7; D is possibly TRBD1 (6 bases). The CDR3 length is 14 residues. The germline CDR1 and CDR2 sequences are MRHNA and SNTAGT. Trimming took 3 bases from V and 2 from J, leaving 11 bases between them. The CDR3: CASSDTGSPYEQYV. In DNA, the CDR3 is TGTGCCAGCAGTGATACAGGGAGCCCCTACGAGCAGTACGTC.

CDR3 protein: CASSPDGYNEKLFF. The CDR3 DNA follows: TGTGCCAGCTCCCCGGACGGATATAATGAAAAACTGTTTTTT. The V call is TRBV18, the J call TRBJ1-4; D is unresolved. This CDR3 has 14 amino acids. Trimming pared 6 bases from V and 4 bases from J, leaving 12 bases between. CDR1 KGHSH and CDR2 LQKENI come from the germline V gene.

This clone was seen just once. V is TRBV30 and J is TRBJ2-5, with 8 nucleotides matching TRBD2. The CDR3 extends over 14 amino acids. From germline, CDR1 is GTSNPN and CDR2 SVGIG (reference sequence). J lost 5 bases, V lost 7 bases, and 12 bases had no gene match. CDR3 in DNA: TGTGCCTTACAACCGGGACTAGTTTATGAGACCCAGTACTTC. The encoded protein is CALQPGLVYETQYF.

This CDR3 is CASSFWDSYNSPLHF. The CDR3 region has the DNA TGTGCCAGCAGCTTCTGGGATTCCTATAATTCACCCCTCCACTTT. V and J are TRBV5-5 and TRBJ1-6, with D uncertain. The CDR3 runs 15 residues. Germline V lookup: CDR1 SGHKS, CDR2 YYEKEE (reference sequence). Trimming shortened V by 2 bases and J by 1 base, and 7 bases separated the two germline ends.

The chain combines TRBV5-1 with TRBJ2-1; the D gene could be TRBD1 or TRBD2 (5 bases each). CDR1 and CDR2 (germline): SGHRS, YFSETQ. Between the trimmed V and J ends, which lost 7 bases and 6 bases, there was a span of 20 bases. The CDR3 extends over 15 amino acids. The CDR3 region is CASRDRDGNPNEQFF. The DNA for the CDR3 is TGCGCCAGCCGCGACCGGGACGGGAATCCCAATGAGCAGTTCTTC. Based on the CDR3 plus reference TRBV5-1 and TRBJ2-1, the full variable domain is KAGVTQTPRYLIKTRGQQVTLSCSPISGHRSVSWYQQTPGQGLQFLFEYFSETQRNKGNFPGRFSGRQFSNSRSEMNVSTLELGDSALYLCASRDRDGNPNEQFFGPGTRLTVL.

This clone was picked up one time. This chain joins TRBV20-1 and TRBJ1-4; no definite D call. This CDR3 is 10 amino acids long. Trimming took off 6 bases at V and 8 bases at J, with 7 bases between the two ends. The germline gives CDR1 DFQATT, CDR2 SNEGSKA (reference sequence). The CDR3 nucleotides read TGCAGTGCGGGAGTGGAAAAACTGTTTTTT. Protein sequence: CSAGVEKLFF.

The genes are TRBV2 and TRBJ2-3, with D possibly being TRBD1 (6 bases). Trimming stripped 6 bases from V and 6 bases from J, with 16 bases between. This CDR3 region has 14 residues. Germline values: CDR1 SNHLY, CDR2 FYNNEI. The chain's CDR3 is CASRWRSRGDTQYF. CDR3 sequence (DNA): TGTGCCAGCAGGTGGAGGTCCAGGGGTGATACGCAGTATTTT.

V and J are TRBV5-6 and TRBJ1-5, with D perhaps TRBD1 (5 bases). The CDR3 covers 16 residues. V was pared by 1 base and J by 3 bases, with 14 bases between. CDR1 and CDR2 from the germline V gene are SGHDT and YYEEEE. Here the CDR3 reads CASSLYGGFINQPQHF. The DNA for the CDR3 is TGTGCCAGCAGCTTGTACGGGGGATTTATCAATCAGCCCCAGCATTTT.

The chain combines TRBV9 with TRBJ2-2; D is unclear. V was shortened by 0 bases and J by 7 bases, with 10 bases between the two germline ends. The CDR3 is 14 residues long. Germline assignment: CDR1 SGDLS and CDR2 YYNGEE. CDR3 coding DNA: TGTGCCAGCAGCGTAGCTACTGAGAGCGGGGAGCTGTTTTTT. The encoded protein is CASSVATESGELFF.

This chain links TRBV30 with TRBJ1-6; D call uncertain. V dropped 3 bases and J dropped 8 bases, with 8 bases sitting between them. The CDR3 length is 12 residues. Germline values: CDR1 GTSNPN, CDR2 SVGIG (reference sequence). The CDR3 protein is CAWRFLDSPLHF. DNA of the CDR3: TGTGCCTGGAGGTTCTTGGATTCACCCCTCCACTTT.

The chain combines TRBV29-1 with TRBJ2-1; 8 nucleotides match TRBD1. V lost 6 bases, J lost 6 bases, and 7 bases stayed unmatched. Germline V CDR1 and CDR2: SQVTM, ANQGSEA. The CDR3 sequence is 13 residues long. Here the CDR3 DNA reads TGCAGCGTAAGGACAGGGAGATCCAATGAGCAGTTCTTC. Translation: CSVRTGRSNEQFF.

This clone was counted once. The chain uses TRBV7-9 and TRBJ2-3; 8 positions match TRBD2. Germline trimming cut 5 bases from V and 2 bases from J; bases unmatched to any gene: 6. The CDR3 covers 15 residues. Germline V gene sequence: CDR1 SEHNR, CDR2 FQNEAQ (reference sequence). The CDR3: CASSLRGGNTDTQYF. CDR3 coding DNA: TGTGCCAGCAGCCTCCGCGGGGGGAACACAGATACGCAGTATTTT.

This clone was detected only once. V gene TRBV4-2 combines with J gene TRBJ2-6; D perhaps matches TRBD1 (6 bases). This CDR3 contains 16 residues. V was shortened by 0 bases and J by 3 bases, with 9 bases between the two germline ends. CDR1 LGHNA and CDR2 YNFKEQ come from the germline V gene. CDR3 loop: CASSQDWGRGANVLTF. The CDR3 DNA reads as TGTGCCAGCAGCCAAGATTGGGGGCGTGGGGCCAACGTCCTGACTTTC.